This T cell receptor beta chain stems from a study of blood T cell repertoires in COVID-19. Across the whole study: The United States, Italy and Spain supplied acute and convalescent COVID-19 samples. In each case, the material was cDNA or gDNA derived from T cells, B-cell-depleted T cells, or PBMCs.

How the authors handled the data: Amplification of reference gene primers was used by the study to estimate nucleated cell counts. Method: immunoSEQ multiplex PCR; TCRdb's copy keeps in-frame clones and lacks some. V, J and clone size reflect that table, while D and trimming were determined from the DNA. The sample has approximately 130,000 clones, approximately 86% seen once; the top ten hold around 18%. Germline V gene data show CDR1 as SGHRS and CDR2 as YFSETQ. The V gene end was trimmed by 2 bases and the J gene end by 3 bases; junction bases not matched to a gene: 4. This CDR3 has 15 amino acids.

The chain employs TRBV5-1 and TRBJ2-1; 8 bases align to TRBD1. The receptor's source is a woman in her forties or fifties who had recovered from COVID-19. The sequenced material came from peripheral blood. The CDR3, as DNA: TGCGCCAGCAGCTTCAGGGGGCAACGCTACAATGAGCAGTTCTTC. Amino acid sequence: CASSFRGQRYNEQFF.